Listed below are T cell receptor beta chains from one sample, sequenced in a study of T cells in Graves' hyperthyroidism and ophthalmopathy. From the multiplex PCR reads, TCRdb called clonotypes with MiXCR, one entry per CDR3 protein. The sample yields approximately 510,000 distinct CDR3 sequences, roughly 20% seen once. The specimen sequenced was blood. These receptors were obtained from a man between 18 and 29 years old with Graves' hyperthyroidism. CDR3s include the opening cysteine and the closing phenylalanine or tryptophan. A D gene is named only where the DNA matches it firmly. Clone size appears in some rows only: once, few, many, or a class for an expanded clone.

>TRBJ2-5|TRBV6-1|many|NA
CASSQRALRKTQYF
TGTGCCAGCAGTCAACGGGCCCTTAGGAAGACCCAGTACTTC
>TRBJ1-1|TRBV20-1|NA|NA
CSARGGDTEAVF
TGCAGTGCTAGAGGGGGGGACACTGAAGCTGTCTTT
>TRBJ2-2|TRBV20-1|many|NA
CSARDGGGTGELFF
TGCAGTGCTAGAGACGGAGGAGGCACCGGGGAGCTGTTTTTT
>TRBJ2-7|TRBV2|NA|TRBD1
CASSDRANSYEQYF
TGTGCCAGCAGCGACAGGGCCAACTCCTACGAGCAGTACTTC
>TRBJ1-2|TRBV30|many|NA
CAWSLDYGYTF
TGTGCCTGGAGTTTGGATTATGGCTACACCTTC
>TRBJ2-5|TRBV28|many|TRBD2
CASRRSGGKTQYF
TGTGCCAGCAGACGGTCGGGGGGAAAGACCCAGTACTTC
>TRBJ1-1|TRBV27|many|NA
CASSLSAGPSHEAFF
TGTGCCAGCAGTTTATCGGCGGGGCCTAGTCACGAAGCTTTCTTT
>TRBJ1-2|TRBV28|NA|TRBD1
CASTLTGIPGWYGYTF
TGTGCCAGCACCCTGACAGGGATTCCGGGATGGTATGGCTACACCTTC
>TRBJ2-5|TRBV6-1|NA|NA
CASLRGQRPGAQYF
TGTGCCAGCCTCAGGGGACAGCGCCCGGGGGCCCAGTACTTC
>TRBJ2-5|TRBV7-9|NA|NA
CASSLRGGETKYF
TGTGCCAGCAGCTTAAGAGGTGGAGAGACCAAGTACTTC
>TRBJ2-5|TRBV5-1|NA|NA
CASSRLWGSQETQYF
TGCGCCTCCAGCCGACTGTGGGGTAGCCAAGAGACCCAGTACTTC
>TRBJ1-2|TRBV5-1|many|NA
CASSPVGIPDYGYTF
TGCGCCAGCAGCCCCGTGGGGATACCTGACTATGGCTACACCTTC
>TRBJ2-5|TRBV2|many|TRBD2
CASRAFSGGPKTQYF
TGTGCCAGCAGGGCTTTTAGCGGGGGCCCCAAGACCCAGTACTTC
>TRBJ2-2|TRBV6-5|many|TRBD2
CASSYLVAGGELFF
TGTGCCAGCAGTTACCTCGTAGCGGGCGGGGAGCTGTTTTTT
>TRBJ2-5|TRBV20-1|many|NA
CSARAVLTQETQYF
TGCAGTGCTAGAGCTGTTCTCACCCAAGAGACCCAGTACTTC
>TRBJ2-5|TRBV6-1|NA|TRBD1
CASSAGQDQETQYF
TGTGCCAGCAGTGCCGGACAGGACCAAGAGACCCAGTACTTC
>TRBJ2-2|TRBV6-1|many|NA
CASSAMTTNTGELFF
TGTGCCAGCAGTGCCATGACAACGAACACCGGGGAGCTGTTTTTT
>TRBJ2-5|TRBV7-9|many|NA
CASSLANRQPDETQYF
TGTGCCAGCAGCTTAGCTAATCGACAGCCGGATGAGACCCAGTACTTC
>TRBJ2-2|TRBV15|many|TRBD2
CATSRQGLASNTGELFF
TGTGCCACCAGCAGACAAGGACTAGCTTCGAACACCGGGGAGCTGTTTTTT
>TRBJ2-7|TRBV6-5|many|NA
CASSSGPGVEQYF
TGTGCCAGCAGTTCCGGGCCCGGAGTAGAGCAGTACTTC
>TRBJ1-1|TRBV28|many|NA
CASRPPPYKKDTEAFF
TGTGCCAGCAGACCGCCCCCCTACAAAAAGGACACTGAAGCTTTCTTT
>TRBJ1-2|TRBV28|once|NA
CASATRGYNNYGYTF
TGTGCCAGCGCTACCCGAGGGTATAACAACTATGGCTACACCTTC
>TRBJ1-1|TRBV14|NA|NA
CASSLESWAENTEAFF
TGTGCCAGCAGCCTCGAGAGTTGGGCCGAGAACACTGAAGCTTTCTTT
>TRBJ2-7|TRBV29-1|many|NA
CSVLLAGMEQYF
TGCAGCGTTCTCCTAGCCGGTATGGAGCAGTACTTC
>TRBJ2-2|TRBV6-5|many|TRBD1
CASSYRDRVPNGELFF
TGTGCCAGCAGTTATCGGGACAGGGTTCCAAACGGGGAGCTGTTTTTT
>TRBJ1-2|TRBV24-1|many|NA
CATSDEGYYGYTF
TGTGCCACCAGTGATGAGGGGTACTATGGCTACACCTTC
>TRBJ2-6|TRBV6-1|NA|NA
CASSAFDGSSGANVLTF
TGTGCCAGCAGTGCTTTTGACGGCTCATCTGGGGCCAACGTCCTGACTTTC
>TRBJ1-2|TRBV6-5|many|TRBD1
CASSYVVGQGYGYTF
TGTGCCAGCAGTTACGTAGTTGGACAGGGGTATGGCTACACCTTC
>TRBJ1-2|TRBV28|many|TRBD1
CASSSPGQGEMGYGYTF
TGTGCCAGCAGTTCACCGGGACAGGGGGAAATGGGCTATGGCTACACCTTC
>TRBJ2-7|TRBV19|many|NA
CASSIGTGGTYEQYF
TGTGCCAGTAGTATAGGGACTGGGGGGACCTACGAGCAGTACTTC
>TRBJ2-5|TRBV4-1|many|NA
CASSTPGSQTQYF
TGCGCCAGCAGCACCCCAGGGAGCCAGACCCAGTACTTC
>TRBJ2-5|TRBV9|NA|TRBD2
CASSKSGRAETQYF
TGTGCCAGCAGCAAAAGCGGGAGGGCGGAGACCCAGTACTTC
>TRBJ1-1|TRBV5-6|many|NA
CASSPSLSYAAFF
TGTGCCAGCAGCCCTAGTCTTTCCTACGCCGCTTTCTTT
>TRBJ1-1|TRBV6-1|NA|NA
CASSERIGPGDTEAFF
TGTGCCAGCAGTGAAAGGATCGGCCCAGGGGACACTGAAGCTTTCTTT
>TRBJ2-5|TRBV7-9|many|NA
CASWGDTDQETQYF
TGTGCCAGCTGGGGGGACACCGACCAAGAGACCCAGTACTTC
>TRBJ1-5|TRBV20-1|many|NA
CSASWGGGGQPQHF
TGCAGTGCTAGCTGGGGAGGGGGTGGTCAGCCCCAGCATTTT
>TRBJ1-6|TRBV2|many|NA
CASSDRDGGVSPLHF
TGTGCCAGCAGCGACCGGGACGGTGGTGTTTCACCCCTCCACTTT
>TRBJ2-3|TRBV6-2/TRBV6-3|NA|NA
CASSWTPHGTSTDTQYF
TGTGCCAGCAGTTGGACCCCACACGGAACTAGCACAGATACGCAGTATTTT
>TRBJ2-7|TRBV15|many|NA
CATSRVGQGHRYEQYF
TGTGCCACCAGCAGAGTCGGACAAGGCCACCGCTACGAGCAGTACTTC
>TRBJ1-5|TRBV6-4|NA|TRBD1
CASSALQGADSNQPQHF
TGTGCCAGCAGTGCCTTACAGGGGGCGGATAGCAATCAGCCCCAGCATTTT
>TRBJ1-5|TRBV5-8|many|TRBD1
CASSSDRAHRTQHF
TGTGCCAGCAGCTCGGACAGGGCCCATCGAACCCAGCATTTT